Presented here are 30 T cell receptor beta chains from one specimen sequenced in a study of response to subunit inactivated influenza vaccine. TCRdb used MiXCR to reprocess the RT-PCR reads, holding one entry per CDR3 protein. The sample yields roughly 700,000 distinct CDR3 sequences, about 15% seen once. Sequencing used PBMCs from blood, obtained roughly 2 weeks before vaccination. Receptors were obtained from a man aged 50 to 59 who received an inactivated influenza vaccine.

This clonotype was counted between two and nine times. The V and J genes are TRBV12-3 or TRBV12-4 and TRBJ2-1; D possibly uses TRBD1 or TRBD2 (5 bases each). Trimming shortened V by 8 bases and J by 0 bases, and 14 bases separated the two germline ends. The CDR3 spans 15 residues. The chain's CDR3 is CASAGGRDSYNEQFF. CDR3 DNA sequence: TGTGCCAGCGCTGGGGGAAGAGACTCCTACAATGAGCAGTTCTTC.

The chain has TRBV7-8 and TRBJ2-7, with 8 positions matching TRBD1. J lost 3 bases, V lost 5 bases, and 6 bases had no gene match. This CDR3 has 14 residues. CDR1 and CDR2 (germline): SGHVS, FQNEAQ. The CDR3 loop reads CASSMDRVDYEQYF. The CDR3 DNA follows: TGTGCCAGCAGCATGGACAGGGTAGACTACGAGCAGTACTTC.

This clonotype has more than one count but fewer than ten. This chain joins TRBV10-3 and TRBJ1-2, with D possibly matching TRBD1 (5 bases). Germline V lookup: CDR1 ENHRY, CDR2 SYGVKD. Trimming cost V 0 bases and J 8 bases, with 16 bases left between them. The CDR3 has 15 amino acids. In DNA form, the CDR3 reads TGTGCCATCAGTGAGTCTATGTACAGGACGTTCGGCTACACCTTC. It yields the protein CAISESMYRTFGYTF.

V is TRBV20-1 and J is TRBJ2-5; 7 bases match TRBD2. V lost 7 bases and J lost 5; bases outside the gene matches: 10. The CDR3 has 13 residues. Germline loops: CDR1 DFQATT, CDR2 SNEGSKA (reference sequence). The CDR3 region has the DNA TGCAGTGTACGGGACTATCCCCGTGAGACCCAGTACTTC. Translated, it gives CSVRDYPRETQYF.

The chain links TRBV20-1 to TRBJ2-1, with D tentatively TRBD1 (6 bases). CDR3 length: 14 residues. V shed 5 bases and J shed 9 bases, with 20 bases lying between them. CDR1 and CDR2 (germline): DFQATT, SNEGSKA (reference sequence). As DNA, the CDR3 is TGCAGTGCTCTTGACAGGAGGTATCACGCTGAGCAGTTCTTC. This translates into CSALDRRYHAEQFF.

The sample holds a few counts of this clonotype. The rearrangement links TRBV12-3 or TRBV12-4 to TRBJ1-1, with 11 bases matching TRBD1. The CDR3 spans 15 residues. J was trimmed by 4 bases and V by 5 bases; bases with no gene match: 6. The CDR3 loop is CASSPRTGGGTEAFF. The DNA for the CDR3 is TGTGCCAGCAGTCCAAGGACAGGGGGCGGCACTGAAGCTTTCTTT.

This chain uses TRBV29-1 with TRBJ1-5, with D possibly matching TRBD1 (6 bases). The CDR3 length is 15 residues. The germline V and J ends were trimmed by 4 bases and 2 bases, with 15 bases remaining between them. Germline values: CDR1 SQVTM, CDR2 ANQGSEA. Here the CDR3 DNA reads TGCAGCGTTGGGGGCAGGGGTGGTGGCAATCAGCCCCAGCATTTT. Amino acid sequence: CSVGGRGGGNQPQHF.

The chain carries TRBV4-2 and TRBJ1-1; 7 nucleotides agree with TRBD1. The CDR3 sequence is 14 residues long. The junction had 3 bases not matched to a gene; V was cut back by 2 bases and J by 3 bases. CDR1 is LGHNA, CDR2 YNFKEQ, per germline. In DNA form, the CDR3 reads TGTGCCAGCAGCCAACAGGGGGGGGACACTGAAGCTTTCTTT. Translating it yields CASSQQGGDTEAFF.

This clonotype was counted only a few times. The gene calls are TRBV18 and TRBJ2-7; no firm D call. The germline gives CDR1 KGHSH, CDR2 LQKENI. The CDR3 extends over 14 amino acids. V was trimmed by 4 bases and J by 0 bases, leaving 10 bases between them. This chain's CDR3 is CASSRSQSSYEQYF. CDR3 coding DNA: TGTGCCAGCTCACGATCCCAATCCTCCTACGAGCAGTACTTC. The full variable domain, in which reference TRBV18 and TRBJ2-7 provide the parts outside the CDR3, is NAGVMQNPRHLVRRRGQEARLRCSPMKGHSHVYWYRQLPEEGLKFMVYLQKENIIDESGMPKERFSAEFPKEGPSILRIQQVVRGDSAAYFCASSRSQSSYEQYFGPGTRLTVT.

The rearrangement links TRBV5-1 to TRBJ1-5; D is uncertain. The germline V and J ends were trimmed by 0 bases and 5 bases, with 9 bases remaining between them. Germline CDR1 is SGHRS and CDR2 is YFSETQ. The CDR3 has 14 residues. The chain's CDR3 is CASSLAGRDQPQHF. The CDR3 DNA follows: TGCGCCAGCAGCTTGGCGGGGAGGGATCAGCCCCAGCATTTT.

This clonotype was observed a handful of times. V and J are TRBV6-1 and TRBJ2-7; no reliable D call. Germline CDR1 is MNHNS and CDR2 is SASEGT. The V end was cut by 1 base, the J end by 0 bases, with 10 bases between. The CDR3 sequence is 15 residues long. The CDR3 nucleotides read TGTGCCAGCAGTGAAGGACTGTCGAGCTCCTACGAGCAGTACTTC. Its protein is CASSEGLSSSYEQYF.

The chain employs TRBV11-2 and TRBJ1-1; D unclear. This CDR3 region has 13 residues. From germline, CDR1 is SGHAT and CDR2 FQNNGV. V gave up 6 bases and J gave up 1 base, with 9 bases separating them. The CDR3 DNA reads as TGTGCCAGCAGAAACCACGGGAACACTGAAGCTTTCTTT. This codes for CASRNHGNTEAFF.

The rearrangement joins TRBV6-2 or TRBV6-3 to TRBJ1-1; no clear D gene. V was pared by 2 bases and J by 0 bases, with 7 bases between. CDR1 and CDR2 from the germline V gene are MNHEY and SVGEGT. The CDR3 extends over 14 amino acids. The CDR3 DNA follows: TGTGCCAGCAGTTACGACACTGTGAACACTGAAGCTTTCTTT. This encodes CASSYDTVNTEAFF.

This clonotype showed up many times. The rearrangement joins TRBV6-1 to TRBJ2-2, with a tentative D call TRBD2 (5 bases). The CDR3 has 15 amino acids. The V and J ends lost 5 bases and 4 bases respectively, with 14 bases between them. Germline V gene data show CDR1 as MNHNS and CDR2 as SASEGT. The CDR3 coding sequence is TGTGCCAGCAGTCCGTTATCGGGGATCACCGGGGAGCTGTTTTTT. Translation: CASSPLSGITGELFF.

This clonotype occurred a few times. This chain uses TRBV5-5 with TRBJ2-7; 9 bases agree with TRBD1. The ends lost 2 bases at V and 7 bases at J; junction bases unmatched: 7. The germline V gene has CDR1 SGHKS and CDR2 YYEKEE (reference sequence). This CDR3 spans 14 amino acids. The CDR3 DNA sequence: TGTGCCAGCAGCTTCGGGACAGGGTTTGGGGAGCAGTACTTC. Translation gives CASSFGTGFGEQYF.

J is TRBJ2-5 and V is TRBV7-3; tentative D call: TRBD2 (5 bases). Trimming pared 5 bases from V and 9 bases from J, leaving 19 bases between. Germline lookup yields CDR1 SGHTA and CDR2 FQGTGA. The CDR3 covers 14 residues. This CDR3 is CASSPLGAARAQYF. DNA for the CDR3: TGTGCCAGCAGCCCCTTAGGAGCGGCTAGGGCCCAGTACTTC. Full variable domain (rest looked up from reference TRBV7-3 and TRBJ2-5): GAGVSQTPSNKVTEKGKYVELRCDPISGHTALYWYRQSLGQGPEFLIYFQGTGAADDSGLPNDRFFAVRPEGSVSTLKIQRTERGDSAVYLCASSPLGAARAQYFGPGTRLLVL.

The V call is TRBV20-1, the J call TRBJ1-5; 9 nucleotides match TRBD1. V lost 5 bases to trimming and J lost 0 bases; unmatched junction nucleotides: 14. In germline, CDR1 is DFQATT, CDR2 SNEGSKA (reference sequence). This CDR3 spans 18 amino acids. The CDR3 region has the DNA TGCAGTGCTGAGGGGGACAGGGTTTCCCAGAATAGCAATCAGCCCCAGCATTTT. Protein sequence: CSAEGDRVSQNSNQPQHF.

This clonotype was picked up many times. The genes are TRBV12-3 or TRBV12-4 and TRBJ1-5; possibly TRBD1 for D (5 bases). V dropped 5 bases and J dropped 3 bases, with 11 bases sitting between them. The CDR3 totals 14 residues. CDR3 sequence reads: CASSLTGFNQPQHF. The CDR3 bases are TGTGCCAGCAGTCTCACAGGTTTCAATCAGCCCCAGCATTTT.

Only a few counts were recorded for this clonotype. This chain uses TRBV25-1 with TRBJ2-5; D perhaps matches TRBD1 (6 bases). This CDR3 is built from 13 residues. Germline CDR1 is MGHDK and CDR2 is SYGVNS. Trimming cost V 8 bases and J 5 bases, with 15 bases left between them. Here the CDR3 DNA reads TGTGCCAGCGCACAGGGCGCACGGGAGACCCAGTACTTC. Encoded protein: CASAQGARETQYF.

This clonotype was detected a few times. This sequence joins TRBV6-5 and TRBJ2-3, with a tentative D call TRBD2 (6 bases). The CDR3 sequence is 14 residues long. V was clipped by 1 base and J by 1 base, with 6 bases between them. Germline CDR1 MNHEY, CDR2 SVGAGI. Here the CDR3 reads CASSYWEGTDTQYF. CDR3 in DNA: TGTGCCAGCAGTTACTGGGAGGGCACAGATACGCAGTATTTT.

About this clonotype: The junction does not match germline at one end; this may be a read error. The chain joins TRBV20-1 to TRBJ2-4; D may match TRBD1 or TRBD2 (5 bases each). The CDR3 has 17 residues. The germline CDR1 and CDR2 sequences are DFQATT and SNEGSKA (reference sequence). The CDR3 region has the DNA TGCTGTGCTATCCAAAGACGCCGGGGCATAGCCAAAAACATTCAGTACTTC. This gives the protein CCAIQRRRGIAKNIQYF.

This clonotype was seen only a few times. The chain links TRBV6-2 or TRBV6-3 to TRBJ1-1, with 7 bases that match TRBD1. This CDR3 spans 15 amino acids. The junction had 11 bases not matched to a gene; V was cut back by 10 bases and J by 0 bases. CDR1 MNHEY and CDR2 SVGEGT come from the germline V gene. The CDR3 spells CATKAGDRMNTEAFF. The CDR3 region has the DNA TGTGCCACCAAAGCCGGGGACAGAATGAACACTGAAGCTTTCTTT.

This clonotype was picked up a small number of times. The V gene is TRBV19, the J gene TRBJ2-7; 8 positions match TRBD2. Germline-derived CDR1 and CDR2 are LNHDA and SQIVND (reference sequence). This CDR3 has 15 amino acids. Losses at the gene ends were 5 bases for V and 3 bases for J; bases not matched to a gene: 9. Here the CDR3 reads CASSPPGLVLYEQYF. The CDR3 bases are TGTGCCAGTAGTCCACCGGGACTAGTACTCTACGAGCAGTACTTC.

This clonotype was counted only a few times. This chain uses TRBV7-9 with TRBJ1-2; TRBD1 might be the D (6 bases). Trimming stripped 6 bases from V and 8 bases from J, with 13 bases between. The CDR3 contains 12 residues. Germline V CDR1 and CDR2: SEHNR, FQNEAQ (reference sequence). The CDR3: CASRRGAEGYTF. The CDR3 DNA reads TGTGCCAGCAGGCGGGGGGCGGAGGGCTACACCTTC.

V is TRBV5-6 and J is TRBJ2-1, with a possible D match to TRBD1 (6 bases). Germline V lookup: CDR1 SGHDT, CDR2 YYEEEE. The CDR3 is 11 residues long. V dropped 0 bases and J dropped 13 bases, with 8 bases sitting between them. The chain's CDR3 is CASSLGGLQFF. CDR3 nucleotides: TGTGCCAGCAGCTTGGGGGGGCTACAGTTCTTC.

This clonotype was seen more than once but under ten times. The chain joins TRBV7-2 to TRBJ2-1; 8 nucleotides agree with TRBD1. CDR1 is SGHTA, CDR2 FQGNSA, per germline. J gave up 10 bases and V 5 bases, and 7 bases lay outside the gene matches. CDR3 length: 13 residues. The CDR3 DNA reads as TGTGCCAGCAGCAGACAGGGGATTGAAGAGCAGTTCTTC. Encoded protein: CASSRQGIEEQFF.

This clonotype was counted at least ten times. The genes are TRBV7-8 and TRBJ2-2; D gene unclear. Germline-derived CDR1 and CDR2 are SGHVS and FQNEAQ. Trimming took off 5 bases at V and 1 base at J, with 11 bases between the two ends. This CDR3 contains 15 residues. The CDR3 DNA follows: TGTGCCAGCAGCCCAGATCGAGAGAACACCGGGGAGCTGTTTTTT. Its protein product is CASSPDRENTGELFF.

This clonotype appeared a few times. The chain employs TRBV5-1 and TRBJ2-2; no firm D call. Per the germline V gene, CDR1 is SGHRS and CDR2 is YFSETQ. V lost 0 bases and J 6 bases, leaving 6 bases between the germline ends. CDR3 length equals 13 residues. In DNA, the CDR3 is TGCGCCAGCAGCTTGGCCAATTCCGGGGAGCTGTTTTTT. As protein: CASSLANSGELFF.

The CDR3 region has the DNA TGTGCCACCGCTGTTAACAGGATCCACGAGCAGTACTTC. Translation: CATAVNRIHEQYF. The chain combines TRBV6-2 or TRBV6-3 with TRBJ2-7, with D perhaps matching TRBD1 (5 bases). The ends were cut back, 10 bases at V and 5 bases at J, with 18 bases in the middle. Germline loops: CDR1 MNHEY, CDR2 SVGEGT. The CDR3 covers 13 residues.

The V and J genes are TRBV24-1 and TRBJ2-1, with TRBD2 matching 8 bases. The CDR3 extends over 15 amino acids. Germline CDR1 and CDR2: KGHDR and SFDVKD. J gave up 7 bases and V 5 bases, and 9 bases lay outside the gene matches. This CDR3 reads CATSGSAGGWNEQFF. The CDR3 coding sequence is TGTGCCACCAGTGGGTCGGCGGGAGGCTGGAATGAGCAGTTCTTC.